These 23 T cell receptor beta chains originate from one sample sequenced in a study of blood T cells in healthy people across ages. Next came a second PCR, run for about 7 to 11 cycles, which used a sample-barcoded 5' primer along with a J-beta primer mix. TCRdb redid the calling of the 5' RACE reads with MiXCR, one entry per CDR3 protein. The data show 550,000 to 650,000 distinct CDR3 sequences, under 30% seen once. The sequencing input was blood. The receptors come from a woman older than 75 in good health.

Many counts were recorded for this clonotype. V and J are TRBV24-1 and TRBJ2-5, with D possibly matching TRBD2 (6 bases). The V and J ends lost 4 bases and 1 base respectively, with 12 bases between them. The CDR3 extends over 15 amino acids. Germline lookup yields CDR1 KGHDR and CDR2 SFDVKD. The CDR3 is CATSDRRGSQETQYF. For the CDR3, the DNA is TGTGCCACCAGTGACCGGCGGGGATCCCAAGAGACCCAGTACTTC.

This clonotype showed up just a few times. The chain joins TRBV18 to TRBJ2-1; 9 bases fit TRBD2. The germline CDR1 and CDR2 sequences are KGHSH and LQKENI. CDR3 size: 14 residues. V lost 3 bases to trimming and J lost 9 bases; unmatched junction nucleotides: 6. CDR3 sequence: CASSPASGESEQFF. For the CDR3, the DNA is TGTGCCAGCTCACCGGCTAGCGGGGAAAGTGAGCAGTTCTTC.

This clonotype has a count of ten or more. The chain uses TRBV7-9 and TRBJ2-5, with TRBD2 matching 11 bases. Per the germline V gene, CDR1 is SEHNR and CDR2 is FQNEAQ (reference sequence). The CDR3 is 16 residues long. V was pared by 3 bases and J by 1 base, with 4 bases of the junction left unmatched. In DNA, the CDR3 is TGTGCCAGCAGCTTTCTAGCGGGGGGTCTCCAAGAGACCCAGTACTTC. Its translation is CASSFLAGGLQETQYF.

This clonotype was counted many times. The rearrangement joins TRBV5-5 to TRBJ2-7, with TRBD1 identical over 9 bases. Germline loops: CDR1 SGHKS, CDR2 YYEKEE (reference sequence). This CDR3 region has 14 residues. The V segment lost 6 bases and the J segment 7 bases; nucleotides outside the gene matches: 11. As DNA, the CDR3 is TGTGCCAGCATCCCATCGGGACAGGGCTGGGAGCAGTACTTC. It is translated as CASIPSGQGWEQYF.

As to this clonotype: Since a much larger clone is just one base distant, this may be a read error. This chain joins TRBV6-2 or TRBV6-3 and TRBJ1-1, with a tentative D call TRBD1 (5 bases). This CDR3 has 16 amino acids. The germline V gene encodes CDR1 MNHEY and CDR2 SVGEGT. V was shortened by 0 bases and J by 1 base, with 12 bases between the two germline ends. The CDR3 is CASSYSTSGQNTEAFF. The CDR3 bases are TGTGCCAGCAGTTACTCGACATCCGGACAGAACACTGAAGCTTTCTTT.

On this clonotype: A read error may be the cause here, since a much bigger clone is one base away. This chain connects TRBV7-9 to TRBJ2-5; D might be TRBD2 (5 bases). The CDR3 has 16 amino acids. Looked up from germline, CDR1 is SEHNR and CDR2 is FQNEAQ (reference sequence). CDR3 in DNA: TGTACCAGCAGCTTAAAGGGCCTTAGGGAGAAAGAGACCCAGTACTTC. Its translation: CTSSLKGLREKETQYF.

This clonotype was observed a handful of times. In nucleotides, the CDR3 is TGTGCCAGCAGCCAGAGGACAGGGAGTGGAAAGGAAAAACTGTTTTTT. Translated: CASSQRTGSGKEKLFF. The chain uses TRBV14 and TRBJ1-4; TRBD1 matches at 8 bases. Per germline, CDR1 SGHDN and CDR2 FVKESK. V lost 3 bases and J lost 8; bases outside the gene matches: 11. The CDR3 consists of 16 residues.

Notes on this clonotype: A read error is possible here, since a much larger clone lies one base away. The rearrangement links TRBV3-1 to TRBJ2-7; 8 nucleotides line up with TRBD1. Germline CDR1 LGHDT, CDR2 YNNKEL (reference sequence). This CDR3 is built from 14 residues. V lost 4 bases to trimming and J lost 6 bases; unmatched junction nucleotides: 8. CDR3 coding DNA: TGTGCCAGCAGCCTCTGGGGGACAGGCTGCGAGCAGTACTTC. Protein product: CASSLWGTGCEQYF.

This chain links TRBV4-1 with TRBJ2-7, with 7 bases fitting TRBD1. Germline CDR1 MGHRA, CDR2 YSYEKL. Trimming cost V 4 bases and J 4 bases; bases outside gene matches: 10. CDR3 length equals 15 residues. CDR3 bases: TGCGCCAGCAGCCTAACAGAGGGGGCGATTTACGAGCAGTACTTC. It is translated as CASSLTEGAIYEQYF.

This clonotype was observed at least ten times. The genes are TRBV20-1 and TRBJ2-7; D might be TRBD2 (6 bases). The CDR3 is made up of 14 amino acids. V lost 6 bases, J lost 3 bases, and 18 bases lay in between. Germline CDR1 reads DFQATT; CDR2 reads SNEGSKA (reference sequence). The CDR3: CSAFGSAGIYEQYF. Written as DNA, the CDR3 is TGCAGTGCGTTCGGGAGCGCGGGGATCTACGAGCAGTACTTC.

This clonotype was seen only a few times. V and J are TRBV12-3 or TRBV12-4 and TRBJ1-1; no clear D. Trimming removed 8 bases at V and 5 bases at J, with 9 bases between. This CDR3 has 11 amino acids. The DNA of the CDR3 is TGTGCCAGCGCGGCTACGACTGAAGCTTTCTTT. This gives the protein CASAATTEAFF.

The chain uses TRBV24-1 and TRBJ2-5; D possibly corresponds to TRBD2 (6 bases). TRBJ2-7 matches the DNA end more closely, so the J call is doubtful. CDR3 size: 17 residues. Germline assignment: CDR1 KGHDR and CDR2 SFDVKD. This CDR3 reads CATQLTFWGDPSYEQYF. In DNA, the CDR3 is TGTGCCACCCAGTTGACTTTCTGGGGGGACCCCAGTTACGAGCAGTACTTC.

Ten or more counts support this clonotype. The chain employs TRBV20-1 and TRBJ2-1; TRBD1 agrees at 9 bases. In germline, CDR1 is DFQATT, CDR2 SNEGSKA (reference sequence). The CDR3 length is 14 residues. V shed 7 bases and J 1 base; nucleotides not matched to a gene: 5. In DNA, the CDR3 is TGCAGTGTTAGGGGGACAGGGTCCTACAATGAGCAGTTCTTC. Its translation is CSVRGTGSYNEQFF.

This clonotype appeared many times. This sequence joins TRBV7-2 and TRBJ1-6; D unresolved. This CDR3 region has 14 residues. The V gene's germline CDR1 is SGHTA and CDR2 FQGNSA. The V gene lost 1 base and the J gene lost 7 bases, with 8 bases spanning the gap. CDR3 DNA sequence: TGTGCCAGCAGCTTAGTGGCGGAAAATTCACCCCTCCACTTT. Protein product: CASSLVAENSPLHF.

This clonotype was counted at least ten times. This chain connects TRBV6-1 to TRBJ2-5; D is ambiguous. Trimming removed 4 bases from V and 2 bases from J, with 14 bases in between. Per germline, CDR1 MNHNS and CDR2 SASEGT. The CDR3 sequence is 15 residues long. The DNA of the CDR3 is TGTGCCAGCAGTGGGAACCGGGTGCCACAAGAGACCCAGTACTTC. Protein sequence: CASSGNRVPQETQYF.

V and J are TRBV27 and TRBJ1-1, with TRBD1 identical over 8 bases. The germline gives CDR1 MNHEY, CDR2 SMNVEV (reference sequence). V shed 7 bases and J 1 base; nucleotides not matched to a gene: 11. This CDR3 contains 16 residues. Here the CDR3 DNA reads TGTGCCAGCACCCCGGGGCAGGGGGCGCGGAACACTGAAGCTTTCTTT. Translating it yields CASTPGQGARNTEAFF.

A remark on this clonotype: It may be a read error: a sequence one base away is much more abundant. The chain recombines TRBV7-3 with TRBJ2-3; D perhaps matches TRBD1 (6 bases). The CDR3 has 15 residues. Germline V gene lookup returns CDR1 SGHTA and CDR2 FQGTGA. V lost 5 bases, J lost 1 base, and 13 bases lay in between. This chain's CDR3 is CASSIQGTRTDTQYF. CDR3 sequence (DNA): TGTGCCAGCAGCATTCAGGGGACGCGCACAGATACGCAGTATTTT.

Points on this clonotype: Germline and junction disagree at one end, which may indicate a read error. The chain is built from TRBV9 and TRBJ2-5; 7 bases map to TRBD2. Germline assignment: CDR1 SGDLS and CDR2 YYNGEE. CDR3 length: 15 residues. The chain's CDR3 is CASVDASGFQETPYF. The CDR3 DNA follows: TGTGCCAGCGTAGACGCTAGCGGATTCCAAGAGACCCCGTACTTC. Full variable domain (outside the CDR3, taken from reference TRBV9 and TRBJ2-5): DSGVTQTPKHLITATGQRVTLRCSPRSGDLSVYWYQQSLDQGLQFLIQYYNGEERAKGNILERFSAQQFPDLHSELNLSSLELGDSALYFCASVDASGFQETPYFGPGTRLLVL.

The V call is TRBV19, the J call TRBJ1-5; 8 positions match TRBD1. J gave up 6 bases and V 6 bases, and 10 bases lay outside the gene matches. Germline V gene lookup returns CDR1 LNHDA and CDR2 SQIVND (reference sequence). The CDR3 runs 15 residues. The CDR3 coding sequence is TGTGCCAGTAGAGGACAGGGAAGCGCGGGTCAGCCCCAGCATTTT. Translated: CASRGQGSAGQPQHF. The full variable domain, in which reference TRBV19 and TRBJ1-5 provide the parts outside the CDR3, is DGGITQSPKYLFRKEGQNVTLSCEQNLNHDAMYWYRQDPGQGLRLIYYSQIVNDFQKGDIAEGYSVSREKKESFPLTVTSAQKNPTAFYLCASRGQGSAGQPQHFGDGTRLSIL.

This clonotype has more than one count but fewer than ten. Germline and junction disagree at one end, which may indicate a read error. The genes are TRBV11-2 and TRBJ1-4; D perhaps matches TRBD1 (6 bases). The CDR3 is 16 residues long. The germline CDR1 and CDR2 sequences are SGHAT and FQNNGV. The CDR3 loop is CASSPGGRRANEKRFF. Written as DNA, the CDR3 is TGTGCCAGCAGCCCCGGGGGGCGAAGGGCTAATGAAAAACGGTTTTTT.

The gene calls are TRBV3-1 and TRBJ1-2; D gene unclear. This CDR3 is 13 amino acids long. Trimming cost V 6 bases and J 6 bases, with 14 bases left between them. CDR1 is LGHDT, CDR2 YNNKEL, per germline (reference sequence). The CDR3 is CASRGAGLNGYTF. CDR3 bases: TGTGCCAGCAGGGGCGCGGGTTTAAATGGCTACACCTTC. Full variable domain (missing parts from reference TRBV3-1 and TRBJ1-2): DTAVSQTPKYLVTQMGNDKSIKCEQNLGHDTMYWYKQDSKKFLKIMFSYNNKELIINETVPNRFSPKSPDKAHLNLHINSLELGDSAVYFCASRGAGLNGYTFGSGTRLTVV.

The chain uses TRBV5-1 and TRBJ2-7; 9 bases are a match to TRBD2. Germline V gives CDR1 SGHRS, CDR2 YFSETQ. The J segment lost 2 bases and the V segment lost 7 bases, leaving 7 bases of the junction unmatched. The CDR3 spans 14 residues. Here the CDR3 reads CASAASGGPYEQYF. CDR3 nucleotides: TGCGCCAGCGCGGCCAGCGGGGGGCCCTACGAGCAGTACTTC.

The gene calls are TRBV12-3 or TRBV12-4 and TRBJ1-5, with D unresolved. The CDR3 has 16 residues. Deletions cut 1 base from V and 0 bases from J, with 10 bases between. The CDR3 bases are TGTGCCAGCAGTTTAGAGACACACTATAGCAATCAGCCCCAGCATTTT. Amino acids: CASSLETHYSNQPQHF.